The subject of this entry is one TCR beta chain. What it binds is unknown. A junction boundary mismatches the germline segment, possibly from a read error. Total RNA (approximately 500 ng) served as template for TCR beta cDNA synthesis primed by a constant-region primer. Researchers made the TCR beta libraries by running three nested multiplex PCR rounds with slightly modified ARM-PCR. Each CDR3 protein is one row after TCRdb ran MiXCR on the multiplex PCR reads. The sample lists about 110,000 distinct CDR3 sequences, roughly three fifths occurring once. The data were taken from a study of tumor-infiltrating lymphocytes in primary liver carcinoma. For the study at large: Roughly 3.65 to 8 million productive TCRbeta reads were obtained per sample, with similar numbers across tissue types. Findings and limits, study-wide: Relative to blood, tumors carried a significantly larger fraction of the repertoire in their top 250 clones (p = 0.039). Relative to tumor region pairs, the tumor-adjacent and tumor-blood pairs showed overlap that was lower.

It was from 20-30 mg of unsorted bulk tissue that RNA and DNA were co-extracted. The study enrolled treatment-naive patients with chronic HBV infection. This receptor was identified in a woman between 55 and 75 years old with primary liver carcinoma and hepatitis B virus infection. Sequencing input: liver tumor tissue from sampling region 1. The subset: tumor region T1, superior pole.

CDR3 residues: CSAAQRANTGELFF. The CDR3 DNA sequence: TGCAGCGCGGCGCAGCGGGCGAACACCGGGGAACTGTTTTTT. The chain couples TRBV29-1 to TRBJ2-2; tentatively, D is TRBD2 (6 bases). The CDR3 is 14 amino acids. The germline V gene encodes CDR1 SQVTM and CDR2 ANQGSEA.